This entry features one TCR beta chain sequence. The target antigen is unknown. Trimming cost V 5 bases and J 5 bases; bases outside gene matches: 18. CDR1 SGHRS and CDR2 YFSETQ come from the germline V gene. This CDR3 has 17 residues. This sample is drawn from a study of cytomegalovirus exposure and HLA in healthy donors. Study-level information: HLA-typed donors were the source of about 85 million unique TCRs, which an early data release held.

General study findings and limits: As a later analysis showed, several of the most significant clusters appeared to be linked to common viral pathogens.

This PCR relied on a set of 60 Vbeta primers and 13 Jbeta primers. Repertoires were generated with immunoSEQ multiplex PCR, while TCRdb's copy carries only in-frame clones and drops some. The repertoire has about 160,000 clones, 75% to 90% of them found once; the top ten carry approximately 6.5%. The sequencing input was PBMCs. The chain employs TRBV5-1 and TRBJ2-7; 8 bases align to TRBD1. The TCR comes from a male donor in good health and CMV-seropositive. The CDR3 DNA reads as TGCGCCAGCAGTAAGGACAGGGTTGGAAGTTTAAGCCACGAGCAGTACTTC. It codes for CASSKDRVGSLSHEQYF. Filled out from reference TRBV5-1 and TRBJ2-7, the complete variable domain reads KAGVTQTPRYLIKTRGQQVTLSCSPISGHRSVSWYQQTPGQGLQFLFEYFSETQRNKGNFPGRFSGRQFSNSRSEMNVSTLELGDSALYLCASSKDRVGSLSHEQYFGPGTRLTVT.